These 29 T cell receptor beta chains originate from one sample sequenced in a study of blood T cell repertoires in COVID-19 (dated by TCRdb to about 2020). The library was built by means of the immunoSEQ multiplex PCR assay. The table comes from immuneACCESS by way of TCRdb, which keeps in-frame sequences with V and J called. Part of the clones is missing from these tables; in studies checked, under half for an unresolved V gene and the rest for unknown reasons. This sample holds some 200,000 clones; more than 65% were observed only once. 1.4% of the sample is taken by the ten largest. What was sequenced was peripheral blood. The receptors derive from a woman aged 40 to 49 who had recovered from COVID-19.

This rearrangement joins TRBV11-3 to TRBJ2-7; 9 nucleotides line up with TRBD1. Per germline, CDR1 SGHNT and CDR2 YENEEA. V lost 5 bases and J lost 3; bases outside the gene matches: 11. CDR3 size: 16 residues. The CDR3 DNA is TGTGCCAGCAGCCCCGGTGACCGGGACAGGGACTACGAGCAGTACTTC. This codes for CASSPGDRDRDYEQYF. Filled out from reference TRBV11-3 and TRBJ2-7, the complete variable domain reads EAGVVQSPRYKIIEKKQPVAFWCNPISGHNTLYWYLQNLGQGPELLIRYENEEAVDDSQLPKDRFSAERLKGVDSTLKIQPAELGDSAVYLCASSPGDRDRDYEQYFGPGTRLTVT.

This chain links TRBV3-1 (or the pseudogene TRBV3-2) with TRBJ1-1, with 8 bases lining up with TRBD1. The CDR3 has 13 amino acids. CDR1 LGHDT and CDR2 YNNKEL come from the germline V gene (reference sequence). Unmatched junction bases numbered 5, after V lost 6 bases and J lost 5 bases. The CDR3 loop is CASRSQGGTEAFF. CDR3 DNA: TGTGCCAGCAGATCACAGGGGGGAACTGAAGCTTTCTTT.

V gene TRBV12-3 or TRBV12-4 combines with J gene TRBJ1-1; D call uncertain. The CDR3 totals 12 residues. Trimming pared 2 bases from V and 7 bases from J, leaving 8 bases between. The CDR3 sequence: CASSLMGSEAFF. CDR3 sequence (DNA): TGTGCCAGCAGTTTAATGGGCAGTGAAGCTTTCTTT.

V usage is TRBV2 and J usage is TRBJ2-5; TRBD1 matches 10 bases. V dropped 5 bases and J dropped 5; count of bases not matched to a gene: 5. Germline V gene sequence: CDR1 SNHLY, CDR2 FYNNEI. This CDR3 contains 14 residues. The DNA of the CDR3 is TGTGCCAGCAGTTCCGGGACAGGGGCCGAGACCCAGTACTTC. Translation gives CASSSGTGAETQYF.

V usage is TRBV14 and J usage is TRBJ2-7, with TRBD1 identical over 7 bases. Germline trimming cut 0 bases from V and 0 bases from J; bases unmatched to any gene: 11. CDR1 and CDR2 (germline): SGHDN, FVKESK. This CDR3 has 18 amino acids. CDR3 in DNA: TGTGCCAGCAGCCAAGAGAGCGGAAGGACAGGCAGCTCCTACGAGCAGTACTTC. It encodes CASSQESGRTGSSYEQYF.

The rearrangement joins TRBV4-3 to TRBJ2-5; 9 positions match TRBD2. The V segment lost 6 bases and the J segment 5 bases; nucleotides outside the gene matches: 10. CDR3 length: 15 residues. Germline lookup yields CDR1 LGHNA and CDR2 YSLEER. The CDR3 loop is CASRPGAGGPETQYF. The CDR3, as DNA: TGCGCCAGCAGACCCGGTGCGGGGGGGCCGGAGACCCAGTACTTC.

The chain is built from TRBV19 and TRBJ2-3; D is possibly TRBD2 (5 bases). The CDR3 is made up of 15 amino acids. V lost 6 bases to trimming and J lost 6 bases, with 19 bases between them. Germline lookup yields CDR1 LNHDA and CDR2 SQIVND (reference sequence). The CDR3 DNA follows: TGTGCCAGTAGCTCCCTAGCTAGTTCTGCGGATACGCAGTATTTT. It specifies CASSSLASSADTQYF.

This sequence joins TRBV5-4 and TRBJ2-5, with 15 nucleotides matching TRBD2. Germline CDR1 and CDR2: SGHNT and YYREEE (reference sequence). V dropped 5 bases and J dropped 4; count of bases not matched to a gene: 12. CDR3 size: 18 residues. CDR3 sequence reads: CASSQRTSGGARGETQYF. As DNA, the CDR3 is TGTGCCAGCAGTCAACGGACTAGCGGGGGGGCGAGGGGAGAGACCCAGTACTTC. Drawing the rest from reference TRBV5-4 and TRBJ2-5, the complete variable domain is ETGVTQSPTHLIKTRGQQVTLRCSSQSGHNTVSWYQQALGQGPQFIFQYYREEENGRGNFPPRFSGLQFPNYSSELNVNALELDDSALYLCASSQRTSGGARGETQYFGPGTRLLVL.

This clone turned up a few times. This chain links TRBV24-1 with TRBJ2-5; tentatively, D is TRBD1 (5 bases). The CDR3 runs 15 residues. Per germline, CDR1 KGHDR and CDR2 SFDVKD. The V end lost 1 base, the J end lost 1 base, and 9 bases lay between the germline ends. DNA of the CDR3: TGTGCCACCAGTGATTTAAGGGGAAGCCAAGAGACCCAGTACTTC. Amino acid sequence: CATSDLRGSQETQYF.

This chain links TRBV9 with TRBJ1-1; possible D gene TRBD1, 6 bases. The CDR3 has 17 amino acids. Trimming took off 0 bases at V and 9 bases at J, with 24 bases between the two ends. The germline gives CDR1 SGDLS, CDR2 YYNGEE. CDR3 nucleotides: TGTGCCAGCAGCGTAGCTAGTATACCTCCGGGGGGGGCCCAAGCTTTCTTT. It specifies CASSVASIPPGGAQAFF. Drawing the rest from reference TRBV9 and TRBJ1-1, the complete variable domain is DSGVTQTPKHLITATGQRVTLRCSPRSGDLSVYWYQQSLDQGLQFLIQYYNGEERAKGNILERFSAQQFPDLHSELNLSSLELGDSALYFCASSVASIPPGGAQAFFGQGTRLTVV.

Here the CDR3 DNA reads TGCGCCAGCAGCTTGGCGGGACAGTTCTACGAGCAGTACTTC. It codes for CASSLAGQFYEQYF. The chain has TRBV5-1 and TRBJ2-7, with 7 bases aligning to TRBD1. V lost 0 bases and J lost 3; bases outside the gene matches: 3. The CDR3 totals 14 residues. In germline, CDR1 is SGHRS, CDR2 YFSETQ.

The chain recombines TRBV6-5 with TRBJ2-7, with TRBD1 matching 8 bases. The CDR3 length is 14 residues. V shed 11 bases, J shed 0 bases, and the junction held 9 bases outside the gene matches. The germline CDR1 and CDR2 sequences are MNHEY and SVGAGI. The DNA for the CDR3 is TGTGCCGGGAAGAGGACAGGGAGCTCCTACGAGCAGTACTTC. It is translated as CAGKRTGSSYEQYF.

This chain uses TRBV11-1 with TRBJ1-1; D is perhaps TRBD1 (5 bases). V gave up 1 base and J gave up 2 bases, with 8 bases separating them. Germline CDR1 is SGHAT and CDR2 is FQDESV (reference sequence). The CDR3 contains 14 residues. The CDR3 DNA sequence: TGTGCCAGCAGCTTAGTCAGGGAAAACACTGAAGCTTTCTTT. Translation: CASSLVRENTEAFF. Based on the CDR3 plus reference TRBV11-1 and TRBJ1-1, the full variable domain is EAEVAQSPRYKITEKSQAVAFWCDPISGHATLYWYRQILGQGPELLVQFQDESVVDDSQLPKDRFSAERLKGVDSTLKIQPAELGDSAMYLCASSLVRENTEAFFGQGTRLTVV.

The chain links TRBV2 to TRBJ2-1, with 7 nucleotides matching TRBD2. V shed 6 bases, J shed 2 bases, and the junction held 7 bases outside the gene matches. This CDR3 is 15 amino acids long. Germline CDR1 SNHLY, CDR2 FYNNEI. CDR3 residues: CASSKDGGTYNEQFF. The CDR3, as DNA: TGTGCCAGCAGCAAGGACGGGGGGACCTACAATGAGCAGTTCTTC.

The chain employs TRBV18 and TRBJ1-2; tentative D call: TRBD1 (6 bases). The ends were cut back, 3 bases at V and 8 bases at J, with 16 bases in the middle. The CDR3 runs 14 residues. The V gene's germline CDR1 is KGHSH and CDR2 LQKENI. Written as DNA, the CDR3 is TGTGCCAGCTCACCCAGGATACAGGGCTGGGGCTACACCTTC. Translating it yields CASSPRIQGWGYTF.

The chain has TRBV6-8 and TRBJ2-7; D is unresolved. V was clipped by 4 bases and J by 3 bases, with 19 bases between them. The CDR3 has 16 residues. Germline-derived CDR1 and CDR2 are MNHGY and SAAAGT. CDR3 sequence (DNA): TGTGCCAGCAGTTCCCGCCCGACACACATGAACTACGAGCAGTACTTC. It is translated as CASSSRPTHMNYEQYF.

The V gene is TRBV19, the J gene TRBJ1-1, with D unclear. Trimming shortened V by 4 bases and J by 2 bases, and 8 bases separated the two germline ends. There are 13 residues in the CDR3. Germline V gene sequence: CDR1 LNHDA, CDR2 SQIVND (reference sequence). CDR3 DNA sequence: TGTGCCAGTAGTACCGAAGCAAACACTGAAGCTTTCTTT. Translating gives CASSTEANTEAFF.

This clone occurred once. The chain employs TRBV3-1 (or the pseudogene TRBV3-2) and TRBJ1-2, with unresolved D. The ends were cut back, 2 bases at V and 0 bases at J, with 7 bases in the middle. Germline values: CDR1 LGHDT, CDR2 YNNKEL (reference sequence). This CDR3 has 14 amino acids. The CDR3 nucleotides are TGTGCCAGCAGCCAACCACCTACTAACTATGGCTACACCTTC. Protein sequence: CASSQPPTNYGYTF.

This clone was observed a few times. CDR3 DNA sequence: TGTGCCAGCAGCGAACAGGGGGTGACTGAAGCTTTCTTT. Translation: CASSEQGVTEAFF. This chain connects TRBV14 to TRBJ1-1; 8 nucleotides match TRBD1. Trimming at V came to 5 bases and at J to 5 bases, leaving 4 bases not matched to a gene. The CDR3 is made up of 13 amino acids. CDR1 and CDR2 from the germline V gene are SGHDN and FVKESK.

This chain's CDR3 is CASSLMEGGTEAFF. Here the CDR3 DNA reads TGTGCCAGCAGCCTCATGGAGGGTGGCACTGAAGCTTTCTTT. The rearrangement links TRBV11-2 to TRBJ1-1; D gene unclear. This CDR3 is built from 14 residues. The germline CDR1 and CDR2 sequences are SGHAT and FQNNGV. V was cut by 5 bases and J by 4 bases, with 14 bases left in between.

The sample holds a few counts of this clone. V usage is TRBV7-9 and J usage is TRBJ1-6; TRBD1 aligns across 8 bases. CDR3 length equals 14 residues. V dropped 5 bases and J dropped 10; count of bases not matched to a gene: 7. Per germline, CDR1 SEHNR and CDR2 FQNEAQ (reference sequence). In DNA form, the CDR3 reads TGTGCCAGCAGCCCCGGACAGGGAGAGTCACCCCTCCACTTT. The encoded protein is CASSPGQGESPLHF.

The CDR3: CASSITGGEAEAFF. CDR3 coding DNA: TGTGCCAGCAGTATAACAGGGGGGGAGGCTGAAGCTTTCTTT. The J gene is TRBJ1-1, the V gene TRBV28; 8 positions match TRBD1. The CDR3 covers 14 residues. The trim removed 5 bases at V and 6 bases at J, leaving 8 bases unmatched. Germline V CDR1 and CDR2: MDHEN, SYDVKM. The whole variable domain, filled in from reference TRBV28 and TRBJ1-1, reads DVKVTQSSRYLVKRTGEKVFLECVQDMDHENMFWYRQDPGLGLRLIYFSYDVKMKEKGDIPEGYSVSREKKERFSLILESASTNQTSMYLCASSITGGEAEAFFGQGTRLTVV.

Details on this clone: Additional DNA sequences in this sample encode the identical CDR3. The chain combines TRBV5-1 with TRBJ1-5; unclear D gene. V was clipped by 5 bases and J by 6 bases, with 12 bases between them. The CDR3 covers 13 residues. Germline CDR1 is SGHRS and CDR2 is YFSETQ. This CDR3 reads CASSEGPGQPQHF. CDR3 DNA sequence: TGCGCCAGCAGTGAGGGCCCGGGTCAGCCCCAGCATTTT.

The chain recombines TRBV7-8 with TRBJ2-1, with 16 nucleotides matching TRBD2. This CDR3 region has 16 residues. Trimming removed 6 bases from V and 10 bases from J; junction bases left unmatched: 9. Germline CDR1 reads SGHVS; CDR2 reads FQNEAQ. The CDR3 nucleotides read TGTGCCAGCAGGTTCGGGACTAGCGGGGGGGAAAGGGAGCAGTTCTTC. As protein: CASRFGTSGGEREQFF.

The chain has TRBV7-2 and TRBJ2-2, with 10 bases identical to TRBD1. Germline V gene sequence: CDR1 SGHTA, CDR2 FQGNSA. The CDR3 length is 15 residues. Trimming cost V 6 bases and J 6 bases; bases outside gene matches: 7. The CDR3 region has the DNA TGTGCCAGCAGTATTGACAGGGGGCTGGCCGGGGAGCTGTTTTTT. Protein product: CASSIDRGLAGELFF.

This rearrangement joins TRBV7-8 to TRBJ2-3; weak D call: TRBD2 (7 bases). The CDR3 totals 15 residues. V shed 0 bases and J shed 2 bases, with 9 bases lying between them. Per the germline V gene, CDR1 is SGHVS and CDR2 is FQNEAQ. CDR3 loop: CASSLAGGATDTQYF. The CDR3 DNA is TGTGCCAGCAGCTTAGCGGGGGGGGCCACAGATACGCAGTATTTT.

The genes are TRBV2 and TRBJ1-6; TRBD1 aligns across 10 bases. CDR3 length: 14 residues. V shed 6 bases and J 7 bases; nucleotides not matched to a gene: 3. Germline CDR1 SNHLY, CDR2 FYNNEI. CDR3 coding DNA: TGTGCCAGCAGGTTGGACAGGGGGAATTCACCCCTCCACTTT. Translating gives CASRLDRGNSPLHF.

The CDR3 region has the DNA TGTGCCAGCAGTTTGTCTAGCGGGGGCGGAGGTACGCAGTATTTT. Protein sequence: CASSLSSGGGGTQYF. The chain combines TRBV28 with TRBJ2-3; TRBD2 matches at 10 bases. V dropped 3 bases and J dropped 8; count of bases not matched to a gene: 8. The CDR3 is 15 amino acids. CDR1 is MDHEN, CDR2 SYDVKM, per germline.

Turning to this clone: One end of the junction fails to match germline, which may point to a read error. V and J are TRBV7-2 and TRBJ2-1, with D possibly being TRBD2 (5 bases). CDR1 SGHTA and CDR2 FQGNSA come from the germline V gene. The CDR3 spans 14 residues. CDR3 in amino acids: CASSLRAVAGLFIF. The CDR3 nucleotides read TGTGCCAGCAGCTTGAGGGCGGTCGCCGGGTTGTTTATCTTC.